The rows below give T cell receptor beta chains drawn from one sample of a study of blood T cell repertoires in COVID-19. Sequencing used immunoSEQ multiplex PCR; TCRdb keeps in-frame clones, though not all of them. The sample lists about 240,000 clones; roughly 87% were seen once. The sequenced material came from PBMCs or T cells enriched from blood (not recorded which). All receptors come from a woman aged 25 to 45 with acute COVID-19. The CDR3 runs from the conserved cysteine through the conserved F or W. Each record gives: V gene, clone size, D gene, J gene, CDR3 DNA, CDR3 protein. The D gene is left open where the match is weak. The size of a clone is reported for some rows only, either as once, few or many, or as a class for expanded clones.

v_gene: TRBV5-6; abundance: .; d_gene: .; j_gene: TRBJ1-1; CDR3nt: TGTGCCAGCAGCTTGCATCCAGGGGCCTTGAACACTGAAGCTTTCTTT; CDR3aa: CASSLHPGALNTEAFF
v_gene: TRBV7-8; abundance: few; d_gene: .; j_gene: TRBJ1-3; CDR3nt: TGTGCCAGCAGCTTAGTCGCAGGGACTGGAAACACCATATATTTT; CDR3aa: CASSLVAGTGNTIYF
v_gene: TRBV11-2; abundance: .; d_gene: .; j_gene: TRBJ1-1; CDR3nt: TGTGCCAGCAGCTTAGATGCCGGGGATACTGAAGCTTTCTTT; CDR3aa: CASSLDAGDTEAFF
v_gene: TRBV4-2; abundance: .; d_gene: .; j_gene: TRBJ2-5; CDR3nt: TGTGCCAGCAGCCAGCCCGGTTGGGGGGGCCGGGAGACCCAGTACTTC; CDR3aa: CASSQPGWGGRETQYF
v_gene: TRBV5-1; abundance: .; d_gene: TRBD1; j_gene: TRBJ2-2; CDR3nt: TGCGCCAGCACTCCGGGACAGGGGGCTTCGAACACCGGGGAGCTGTTTTTT; CDR3aa: CASTPGQGASNTGELFF
v_gene: TRBV5-4; abundance: .; d_gene: .; j_gene: TRBJ2-2; CDR3nt: TGTGCCAGCAGCCCCCTCTCCGGGGAGCTGTTTTTT; CDR3aa: CASSPLSGELFF
v_gene: TRBV5-6; abundance: .; d_gene: .; j_gene: TRBJ1-2; CDR3nt: TGTGCCAGCAGCTCAACAGGGATCTATGGCTACACCTTC; CDR3aa: CASSSTGIYGYTF
v_gene: TRBV5-4; abundance: .; d_gene: .; j_gene: TRBJ1-5; CDR3nt: TGTGCCAGCAGCGTTCATCACGGTGTGGATCAGCCCCAGCATTTT; CDR3aa: CASSVHHGVDQPQHF
v_gene: TRBV11-2; abundance: .; d_gene: .; j_gene: TRBJ1-3; CDR3nt: TGTGCCAGCAGCTTCGGGGGAAGCTTACCCGGAAGATCTGGAAACACCATATATTTT; CDR3aa: CASSFGGSLPGRSGNTIYF
v_gene: TRBV7-9; abundance: .; d_gene: TRBD1; j_gene: TRBJ2-1; CDR3nt: TGTGCCAGCAGCGCCACCGGGACAGGGTCTTGGAATGAGCAGTTCTTC; CDR3aa: CASSATGTGSWNEQFF
v_gene: TRBV6-1; abundance: .; d_gene: .; j_gene: TRBJ2-6; CDR3nt: TGTGCCAGCAGTGACACTGGGGCCAACGTCCTGACTTTC; CDR3aa: CASSDTGANVLTF
v_gene: TRBV13; abundance: few; d_gene: .; j_gene: TRBJ1-2; CDR3nt: TGTGCCAGCAGCCTCCTATCAGACAGGAACTATGGCTACACCTTC; CDR3aa: CASSLLSDRNYGYTF
v_gene: TRBV21-1; abundance: .; d_gene: .; j_gene: TRBJ2-2; CDR3nt: TGTGCCAGCAGCAAAGCCGGACAGGGGGCGAACACCGGGGAGCTGTTTTTT; CDR3aa: CASSKAGQGANTGELFF
v_gene: TRBV3-1/TRBV3-2; abundance: .; d_gene: TRBD1; j_gene: TRBJ1-2; CDR3nt: TGTGCCAGCAGGGCCGGGACAGGGGGCGCGGGCTACACCTTC; CDR3aa: CASRAGTGGAGYTF
v_gene: TRBV5-1; abundance: .; d_gene: .; j_gene: TRBJ2-2; CDR3nt: TGCGCCAGCAGCTTGGACGCAGGACTGAACACCGGGGAGCTGTTTTTT; CDR3aa: CASSLDAGLNTGELFF
v_gene: TRBV27; abundance: .; d_gene: .; j_gene: TRBJ1-4; CDR3nt: TGTGCCAGCAGTTTATATTCGGGGGAGTTCCCTAAAAAACTGTTTTTT; CDR3aa: CASSLYSGEFPKKLFF
v_gene: TRBV7-2; abundance: .; d_gene: .; j_gene: TRBJ1-6; CDR3nt: TGTGCCAGCAGCTTTCCTCAGGGAAGCTCCTATAATTCACCCCTCCACTTT; CDR3aa: CASSFPQGSSYNSPLHF
v_gene: TRBV11-1; abundance: .; d_gene: .; j_gene: TRBJ2-2; CDR3nt: TGTGCCAGCAGCTTAAACGGAGACACCGGGGAGCTGTTTTTT; CDR3aa: CASSLNGDTGELFF
v_gene: TRBV5-6; abundance: .; d_gene: TRBD1; j_gene: TRBJ1-5; CDR3nt: TGTGCCAGCACCCACACCGGGACAGCCTATGGGGGCAATCAGCCCCAGCATTTT; CDR3aa: CASTHTGTAYGGNQPQHF
v_gene: TRBV2; abundance: .; d_gene: TRBD2; j_gene: TRBJ2-5; CDR3nt: TGTGCCAGCAGCCAGACTAGCGGGGGGACCCAGTACTTC; CDR3aa: CASSQTSGGTQYF
v_gene: TRBV19; abundance: .; d_gene: TRBD1; j_gene: TRBJ1-1; CDR3nt: TGTGCCACCTCGACAGGGGGTAGGACTGAAGCTTTCTTT; CDR3aa: CATSTGGRTEAFF
v_gene: TRBV7-9; abundance: .; d_gene: .; j_gene: TRBJ1-1; CDR3nt: TGTGCCAGCAGCTTTTCCTCTGCTATATTGGCTTTCTTT; CDR3aa: CASSFSSAILAFF
v_gene: TRBV7-9; abundance: .; d_gene: .; j_gene: TRBJ2-1; CDR3nt: TGTGCCAGCAGCTTACAGGGTAATGAGCAGTTCTTC; CDR3aa: CASSLQGNEQFF
v_gene: TRBV5-1; abundance: .; d_gene: TRBD2; j_gene: TRBJ2-2; CDR3nt: TGCGCCAGCAGGAATAGCGGGGGTCCCGGGGAGCTGTTTTTT; CDR3aa: CASRNSGGPGELFF
v_gene: TRBV7-2; abundance: .; d_gene: TRBD1; j_gene: TRBJ1-2; CDR3nt: TGTGCCAGCAGCTTAGGCGGGGGACAGGGATGGGATGGCTACACCTTC; CDR3aa: CASSLGGGQGWDGYTF
v_gene: TRBV5-8; abundance: .; d_gene: .; j_gene: TRBJ1-3; CDR3nt: TGTGCCAAAGACAGGATGGGTGGAAACACCATATATTTT; CDR3aa: CAKDRMGGNTIYF
v_gene: TRBV5-1; abundance: .; d_gene: .; j_gene: TRBJ1-2; CDR3nt: TGCGCCAGCAGCTTGGGGCAGGGACTCAATGGCTACACCTTC; CDR3aa: CASSLGQGLNGYTF
v_gene: TRBV7-2; abundance: .; d_gene: TRBD2; j_gene: TRBJ2-7; CDR3nt: TGTGCCAGCAGCTCACTAGCGGGGGGGCCGGATGAGCAGTACTTC; CDR3aa: CASSSLAGGPDEQYF
v_gene: TRBV9; abundance: .; d_gene: TRBD1; j_gene: TRBJ1-6; CDR3nt: TGTGCCAGCAGCCCGACGGACAGGGAGGAGTCACCCCTCCACTTT; CDR3aa: CASSPTDREESPLHF
v_gene: TRBV21-1; abundance: .; d_gene: .; j_gene: TRBJ2-5; CDR3nt: TGTGCCAGCAGCAAGACAGGCCACGTCGGGACCCAGTACTTC; CDR3aa: CASSKTGHVGTQYF
v_gene: TRBV3-1/TRBV3-2; abundance: .; d_gene: TRBD2; j_gene: TRBJ2-5; CDR3nt: TGTGCCAGCAGCTTCGGGACTAGCGGGGGGCACCAAGAGACCCAGTACTTC; CDR3aa: CASSFGTSGGHQETQYF
v_gene: TRBV28; abundance: .; d_gene: .; j_gene: TRBJ2-7; CDR3nt: TGTGCCAGCAGCCCCCGTGAGCACTTTGTCTACGAGCAGTACTTC; CDR3aa: CASSPREHFVYEQYF
v_gene: TRBV7-9; abundance: .; d_gene: TRBD1; j_gene: TRBJ2-2; CDR3nt: TGTGCCATCCCAGGGGGCAGGGCCGGGGAGCTGTTTTTT; CDR3aa: CAIPGGRAGELFF
v_gene: TRBV21-1; abundance: once; d_gene: .; j_gene: TRBJ2-4; CDR3nt: TGTGCCAGCAGCAAAGGGGCTCAGGGGCTTGGTAAAAACATTCAGTACTTC; CDR3aa: CASSKGAQGLGKNIQYF
v_gene: TRBV6-5; abundance: .; d_gene: .; j_gene: TRBJ2-3; CDR3nt: TGTGCCAGCAGTCGACGGGAAGGGTCAGATACGCAGTATTTT; CDR3aa: CASSRREGSDTQYF
v_gene: TRBV5-6; abundance: few; d_gene: TRBD1; j_gene: TRBJ1-5; CDR3nt: TGTGCCAGCAGCTCATGGGGGGGACAGGGGAGTCAGCCCCAGCATTTT; CDR3aa: CASSSWGGQGSQPQHF
v_gene: TRBV18; abundance: .; d_gene: .; j_gene: TRBJ2-7; CDR3nt: TGTGCCAGCTCACTGAGCCTTTACGAGCAGTACTTC; CDR3aa: CASSLSLYEQYF
v_gene: TRBV5-1; abundance: once; d_gene: .; j_gene: TRBJ1-6; CDR3nt: TGCGCCAGCAGCCCCCTGGGGGGGTCCTATAATTCACCCCTCCACTTT; CDR3aa: CASSPLGGSYNSPLHF
v_gene: TRBV11-2; abundance: .; d_gene: TRBD1; j_gene: TRBJ1-4; CDR3nt: TGTGCCAGCAGCTTCGGCAGGACAGGGGTCAATGAAAAACTGTTTTTT; CDR3aa: CASSFGRTGVNEKLFF
v_gene: TRBV7-9; abundance: .; d_gene: .; j_gene: TRBJ1-4; CDR3nt: TGTGCCAGCAGCCGAAGGGGAGGGGTTGAAAAACTGTTTTTT; CDR3aa: CASSRRGGVEKLFF
v_gene: TRBV24-1; abundance: .; d_gene: .; j_gene: TRBJ1-3; CDR3nt: TGTGCCACCAGTTGGCCTTTGGGCCTTTCTGGAAACACCATATATTTT; CDR3aa: CATSWPLGLSGNTIYF
v_gene: TRBV29-1; abundance: .; d_gene: .; j_gene: TRBJ1-6; CDR3nt: TGCAGCGTGGGGGGGGGAGAAGGGTCACCCCTCCACTTT; CDR3aa: CSVGGGEGSPLHF
v_gene: TRBV6-2/TRBV6-3; abundance: .; d_gene: .; j_gene: TRBJ1-6; CDR3nt: TGTGCCAGCAGCCCTGGAGGGGCCAACTATAATTCACCCCTCCACTTT; CDR3aa: CASSPGGANYNSPLHF